A selection of T cell receptor beta chains follows, all from one sample in a study of T-cell memory formation after mild COVID-19. TCRdb used MiXCR to reprocess the 5' RACE reads, holding one entry per CDR3 protein. Here the sample spans about 470,000 distinct CDR3 sequences, around a quarter being singletons. The material sequenced was PBMCs or a T cell subset sorted from them (not recorded which). These receptors originate from an adult woman who had mild COVID-19 (a few samples of this study predate the infection). Cell type and time point are not known. Both conserved end residues are trimmed from each CDR3. Fields, in order: clone size, V gene, D gene, CDR3 protein. The D gene is left open where the match is weak. The size of a clone is reported for some rows only, either as once, few or many, or as a class for expanded clones.

clone size: NA; V gene: TRBV20-1; D gene: TRBD2; CDR3 protein: SAPLAGVTDTQY
clone size: few; V gene: TRBV27; D gene: NA; CDR3 protein: ASSFTGTSEKLF
clone size: once; V gene: TRBV12-5; D gene: NA; CDR3 protein: ASGPGTGPYNEQF
clone size: NA; V gene: TRBV9; D gene: TRBD1; CDR3 protein: ASSVVTGAIEAF
clone size: few; V gene: TRBV10-3; D gene: NA; CDR3 protein: AISGDGGVDYEQY
clone size: few; V gene: TRBV7-9; D gene: NA; CDR3 protein: ASMEGYEQY
clone size: few; V gene: TRBV5-1; D gene: NA; CDR3 protein: ASSLVGGGGNQPQH
clone size: NA; V gene: TRBV10-3; D gene: NA; CDR3 protein: AISGHDQETQY
clone size: few; V gene: TRBV5-8; D gene: NA; CDR3 protein: ASSFYRASGNIQY
clone size: few; V gene: TRBV27; D gene: TRBD2; CDR3 protein: ASSLLAGGLPYEQY
clone size: few; V gene: TRBV24-1; D gene: NA; CDR3 protein: ATSDQDTSSYNEQF
clone size: NA; V gene: TRBV24-1; D gene: NA; CDR3 protein: ATSDPRHSSYEQY
clone size: NA; V gene: TRBV7-8; D gene: NA; CDR3 protein: ASSLRARHEQY
clone size: few; V gene: TRBV7-3; D gene: TRBD2; CDR3 protein: ASSSSGGGDTQY
clone size: NA; V gene: TRBV5-1; D gene: NA; CDR3 protein: ASSLTVAGYGELF
clone size: few; V gene: TRBV5-1; D gene: TRBD1; CDR3 protein: ASSLEGQGTDTQY
clone size: NA; V gene: TRBV5-1; D gene: NA; CDR3 protein: ASSLADPTNEKLF
clone size: many; V gene: TRBV12-3/TRBV12-4; D gene: NA; CDR3 protein: ASSPPGLSLYEQY
clone size: NA; V gene: TRBV27; D gene: NA; CDR3 protein: ASSFTGGGEQF
clone size: NA; V gene: TRBV19; D gene: NA; CDR3 protein: ASSPVPISYNEQF
clone size: NA; V gene: TRBV12-3/TRBV12-4; D gene: TRBD1; CDR3 protein: ASSSLLRDRGGNEQF
clone size: few; V gene: TRBV3-1; D gene: TRBD1; CDR3 protein: ASSPFWGQGYTGELF
clone size: NA; V gene: TRBV12-3/TRBV12-4; D gene: NA; CDR3 protein: ASSFGGTLNTEAF
clone size: few; V gene: TRBV11-3; D gene: TRBD2; CDR3 protein: ASSLRTSGRVTEQF
clone size: NA; V gene: TRBV20-1; D gene: NA; CDR3 protein: SARDRQAEAF
clone size: many; V gene: TRBV11-2; D gene: NA; CDR3 protein: ASSLFGQASTDTQY
clone size: few; V gene: TRBV27; D gene: TRBD2; CDR3 protein: ASSPAWTSGSSYNEQF
clone size: NA; V gene: TRBV9; D gene: NA; CDR3 protein: ASSEAPRETQY
clone size: NA; V gene: TRBV12-3/TRBV12-4; D gene: NA; CDR3 protein: ASSLLGPGSYEQY
clone size: NA; V gene: TRBV7-9; D gene: NA; CDR3 protein: ASSLALGQSSYNSPLH
clone size: NA; V gene: TRBV6-2/TRBV6-3; D gene: TRBD1; CDR3 protein: ASRSPGQGYEWQY
clone size: few; V gene: TRBV12-3/TRBV12-4; D gene: NA; CDR3 protein: ASSSPAGTSYEQY
clone size: NA; V gene: TRBV29-1; D gene: NA; CDR3 protein: SVGGRNTEAF
clone size: NA; V gene: TRBV5-1; D gene: NA; CDR3 protein: ASSFYGQTTDTQY
clone size: NA; V gene: TRBV6-5; D gene: TRBD1; CDR3 protein: ASTSGQGAGEQY
clone size: NA; V gene: TRBV7-9; D gene: NA; CDR3 protein: ASSLRGQASYEQY
clone size: NA; V gene: TRBV7-8; D gene: NA; CDR3 protein: ASSLQQGKETQY
clone size: few; V gene: TRBV7-9; D gene: TRBD2; CDR3 protein: ASSSGLAGGLYNEQF
clone size: NA; V gene: TRBV7-9; D gene: NA; CDR3 protein: ASSLVGRVANNEQF
clone size: few; V gene: TRBV3-1; D gene: NA; CDR3 protein: ASAAGPSNEQY
clone size: few; V gene: TRBV5-1; D gene: NA; CDR3 protein: ASSTGAGGDEQY
clone size: NA; V gene: TRBV19; D gene: NA; CDR3 protein: ASSIRRPNTGELF
clone size: NA; V gene: TRBV20-1; D gene: NA; CDR3 protein: SARGQSSSTEAF
clone size: NA; V gene: TRBV11-2; D gene: TRBD2; CDR3 protein: ASYAGGPYTGELF
clone size: few; V gene: TRBV12-3/TRBV12-4; D gene: NA; CDR3 protein: ASSRDGYSNQPQH
clone size: NA; V gene: TRBV24-1; D gene: NA; CDR3 protein: ATSDYPKGGYT
clone size: NA; V gene: TRBV2; D gene: TRBD2; CDR3 protein: ASSVGTRVYEQY
clone size: NA; V gene: TRBV5-1; D gene: TRBD1; CDR3 protein: ASSPKSGTVNTEAF